The rows below give T cell receptor beta chains drawn from one sample of a study of long-term antiretroviral therapy in people with HIV. The data were produced by immunoSEQ multiplex PCR, yet TCRdb's version contains in-frame clones alone and is incomplete. The data contain some 13,000 clones, 75% to 90% of them singletons. The sample consisted of unsorted PBMCs, taken 3.2 years before starting antiretroviral therapy. Source of these receptors: a man aged 40-50 years with HIV. CDR3s include the opening cysteine and the closing phenylalanine or tryptophan. The D gene is left open where the match is weak. Clone size is given for some rows only: seen once, a few or many times, or a class if the clone is expanded.

TRBV5-6	TRBJ1-1	-	-	CASISSVLNTEAFF	TGTGCCAGCATCTCTAGTGTGTTGAACACTGAAGCTTTCTTT
TRBV7-9	TRBJ1-4	-	-	CASSLDGFNEKLFF	TGTGCCAGCAGCTTAGATGGTTTTAATGAAAAACTGTTTTTT
TRBV28	TRBJ1-5	-	-	CASSSLGANQPQHF	TGTGCCAGCAGTTCGCTGGGGGCCAATCAGCCCCAGCATTTT
TRBV19	TRBJ1-1	once	-	CASSISVFTEAFF	TGTGCCAGTAGTATTAGTGTTTTCACTGAAGCTTTCTTT
TRBV10-3	TRBJ2-3	-	-	CAISASSFTDTQYF	TGTGCCATCAGCGCGAGCAGCTTCACAGATACGCAGTATTTT
TRBV5-4	TRBJ1-2	-	-	CASSLRRDFYGYTF	TGTGCCAGCAGCCTCCGCAGGGACTTCTATGGCTACACCTTC
TRBV2	TRBJ1-2	-	TRBD1	CASSPGGAYGYTF	TGTGCCAGCAGCCCAGGGGGGGCTTATGGCTACACCTTC
TRBV9	TRBJ2-2	once	TRBD2	CASSVGTSGPLRGTGELFF	TGTGCCAGCAGCGTCGGGACTAGCGGGCCCCTCAGGGGCACCGGGGAGCTGTTTTTT
TRBV5-5	TRBJ1-2	-	-	CASSAGVYGYTF	TGTGCCAGCAGCGCAGGCGTCTATGGCTACACCTTC
TRBV6-6	TRBJ1-1	-	TRBD1	CASSSGTANTEAFF	TGTGCCAGCAGTAGCGGGACAGCGAACACTGAAGCTTTCTTT
TRBV5-6	TRBJ2-7	-	-	CASTLTGSYEQYF	TGTGCCAGCACCCTGACAGGTTCCTACGAGCAGTACTTC
TRBV6-5	TRBJ2-7	-	-	CASSYRPGHSYEQYF	TGTGCCAGCAGTTACAGACCGGGACACTCCTACGAGCAGTACTTC
TRBV5-1	TRBJ2-5	-	-	CASEEQGGGLWETQYF	TGCGCCAGCGAAGAACAGGGAGGAGGCCTTTGGGAGACCCAGTACTTC
TRBV9	TRBJ1-2	-	-	CASSVKGGWGREGGYTF	TGTGCCAGCAGCGTAAAAGGCGGTTGGGGCAGGGAAGGTGGCTACACCTTC
TRBV5-4	TRBJ2-7	-	TRBD1	CASSLGQGGYEQYF	TGTGCCAGCAGCCTCGGACAGGGAGGCTACGAGCAGTACTTC
TRBV27	TRBJ2-1	-	-	CASSLSRSSYNEQFF	TGTGCCAGCAGTCTCTCAAGGTCCTCCTACAATGAGCAGTTCTTC
TRBV6-6	TRBJ1-1	-	-	CASRSPLDTEAFF	TGTGCCAGCAGGTCACCTCTGGACACTGAAGCTTTCTTT
TRBV5-1	TRBJ1-1	-	-	CASSLDEGRDTEAFF	TGCGCCAGCAGCTTGGATGAGGGAAGAGACACTGAAGCTTTCTTT
TRBV30	TRBJ1-5	-	-	CAYTDGPGQPQHF	TGTGCCTATACGGACGGGCCGGGGCAGCCCCAGCATTTT
TRBV18	TRBJ2-7	-	TRBD1	CASSSPGQGNNEQYF	TGTGCCAGCTCATCGCCGGGACAGGGGAACAACGAGCAGTACTTC
TRBV9	TRBJ1-1	few	TRBD1	CASSPQTGGVAEAFF	TGTGCCAGCAGCCCCCAGACAGGGGGAGTGGCTGAAGCTTTCTTT
TRBV5-4	TRBJ1-2	-	TRBD1	CASSRDRDYGYTF	TGTGCCAGCAGCAGGGACAGGGACTATGGCTACACCTTC
TRBV7-8	TRBJ2-2	-	-	CASSLLMNTGELFF	TGTGCCAGCAGCCTCCTTATGAACACCGGGGAGCTGTTTTTT
TRBV27	TRBJ2-7	-	-	CASSLFGSQNEQYF	TGTGCCAGCAGTTTATTCGGCAGCCAAAACGAGCAGTACTTC
TRBV5-6	TRBJ2-7	few	-	CASSSYRDGFSYEQYF	TGTGCCAGCAGCTCATACCGGGACGGATTCTCTTACGAGCAGTACTTC
TRBV7-8	TRBJ2-7	-	TRBD2	CASSSRLAAYEQYF	TGTGCCAGCAGCTCCCGACTAGCGGCTTACGAGCAGTACTTC